These 6 T cell receptor beta chains share one sample of origin, sequenced in a study of CD8 T cells in ankylosing spondylitis. In TCRdb, the 5' RACE reads were re-called with MiXCR into one record per CDR3 protein. Found here are 200,000 to 250,000 distinct CDR3 sequences, around 24% of them singletons; the top ten hold 6.6%. What was sequenced was blood, either unsorted or a sorted T cell fraction (not recorded which). All receptors derive from a male donor with ankylosing spondylitis or in good health (not recorded which).

This clonotype was seen at least ten times. This sequence joins TRBV12-3 or TRBV12-4 and TRBJ1-5; unclear D gene. The V gene lost 4 bases and the J gene lost 0 bases, with 1 base spanning the gap. The length of the CDR3 is 12 residues. CDR3 in amino acids: CASSYSNQPQHF. The CDR3, as DNA: TGTGCCAGCAGTTATAGCAATCAGCCCCAGCATTTT.

This chain connects TRBV20-1 to TRBJ1-1; 10 positions match TRBD1. J lost 0 bases, V lost 5 bases, and 6 bases had no gene match. Germline loops: CDR1 DFQATT, CDR2 SNEGSKA (reference sequence). The CDR3 consists of 15 residues. Here the CDR3 DNA reads TGCAGTGCTGACAGGGGGCGGGTCATGAACACTGAAGCTTTCTTT. Translated: CSADRGRVMNTEAFF.

J is TRBJ2-5 and V is TRBV29-1; weak D call: TRBD2 (5 bases). V lost 7 bases and J lost 2, with 11 bases in between. The CDR3 consists of 12 residues. In germline, CDR1 is SQVTM, CDR2 ANQGSEA. CDR3 amino acids: CSAAGGQETQYF. The DNA of the CDR3 is TGCAGCGCCGCGGGCGGGCAAGAGACCCAGTACTTC.

A remark on this clonotype: A much larger clone differs from this one at a single base, so this may be a read error. The V and J genes are TRBV10-1 and TRBJ2-3; a weak D match, TRBD2 (6 bases). The germline V gene encodes CDR1 WNHNN and CDR2 SYGVQD (reference sequence). The CDR3 has 15 residues. V lost 2 bases to trimming and J lost 7 bases, with 16 bases between them. CDR3 protein: CASSERPGGSYTQYF. CDR3 nucleotide sequence: TGCGCCAGCAGTGAGAGACCTGGGGGGTCCTATACGCAGTATTTT.

This clonotype has more than one count but fewer than ten. The V and J genes are TRBV29-1 and TRBJ2-1; D tentatively reads TRBD1 or TRBD2 (7 bases each). The CDR3 has 14 residues. V lost 2 bases and J 10 bases, leaving 18 bases between the germline ends. Per the germline V gene, CDR1 is SQVTM and CDR2 is ANQGSEA. As DNA, the CDR3 is TGCAGCGTTGAAAGGGGGCTGGCTAGCGGAGAGCAGTTCTTC. Its protein product is CSVERGLASGEQFF.

The chain links TRBV5-1 to TRBJ2-7; 10 bases fit TRBD1. The J segment lost 5 bases and the V segment lost 4 bases, leaving 6 bases of the junction unmatched. The CDR3 has 14 residues. From germline, CDR1 is SGHRS and CDR2 YFSETQ. CDR3 bases: TGCGCCAGCAGCCCCGGACAGGGGGGAGACGAGCAGTACTTC. Translated: CASSPGQGGDEQYF.